Below, 2 T cell receptor beta chains from the same sample are listed, as sequenced in a study of T-cell reconstitution after alpha-beta-depleted transplantation in children. It was with unique molecular identifiers that the TCRbeta library was prepared. TCRdb recomputed calls from the PCR reads with MiXCR, one row per CDR3 protein. In the table there are hundreds of thousands of distinct CDR3 sequences, roughly 17% of which are singletons. The starting material was PBMCs from the stem cell graft donor, obtained from the stem cell graft. The origin of the receptors is a human donor who donated a stem cell graft to a child with acute myeloid leukemia.

The chain employs TRBV7-2 and TRBJ2-2; 9 bases line up with TRBD1. V was pared by 8 bases and J by 5 bases, with 6 bases of the junction left unmatched. The CDR3 contains 14 residues. CDR1 is SGHTA and CDR2 is FQGNSA in the germline V gene. CDR3 sequence reads: CASEQGAPTGELFF. In DNA form, the CDR3 reads TGTGCCAGCGAACAGGGGGCGCCAACCGGGGAGCTGTTTTTT.

This clonotype occurred many times. V is TRBV9 and J is TRBJ2-5; D is perhaps TRBD2 (5 bases). Trimming removed 6 bases from V and 3 bases from J, with 15 bases in between. Germline CDR1 SGDLS, CDR2 YYNGEE. CDR3 length equals 14 residues. DNA for the CDR3: TGTGCCAGCAATATCGGACTCAGCGAAGAGACCCAGTACTTC. It codes for CASNIGLSEETQYF.